Following are 8 T cell receptor beta chains from one sample sequenced in a study of blood T cell repertoires in COVID-19. Here immunoSEQ multiplex PCR was the method, and the copy in TCRdb shows in-frame clones only, minus some. The data show 180,000 or so clones, over 65% seen once. The specimen was PBMCs or T cells enriched from blood (not recorded which). These receptors were collected from a woman aged 45-65 years who had recovered from COVID-19.

Points on this clone: The junction differs from germline at one of its ends, possibly a read error. The chain links TRBV28 to TRBJ2-1, with TRBD2 identical over 12 bases. Germline V gene data show CDR1 as MDHEN and CDR2 as SYDVKM. The CDR3 covers 14 residues. The CDR3 loop reads CASSFRTSGTRQIF. Here the CDR3 DNA reads TGTGCCAGCTCGTTCCGGACTAGCGGGACAAGGCAGATCTTC.

The chain joins TRBV29-1 to TRBJ1-1, with D perhaps matching TRBD1 (6 bases). This CDR3 contains 15 residues. Germline loops: CDR1 SQVTM, CDR2 ANQGSEA. Trimming stripped 6 bases from V and 6 bases from J, with 23 bases between. The CDR3 sequence: CSVPQEDRPIPEAFF. The CDR3 region has the DNA TGCAGCGTCCCCCAGGAAGACAGGCCGATCCCTGAAGCTTTCTTT.

This chain joins TRBV24-1 and TRBJ2-1; unclear D gene. The germline gives CDR1 KGHDR, CDR2 SFDVKD. The CDR3 runs 13 residues. The ends were cut back, 3 bases at V and 5 bases at J, with 7 bases in the middle. CDR3 region: CATSDPNDNEQFF. The DNA of the CDR3 is TGTGCCACCAGTGATCCCAATGACAATGAGCAGTTCTTC.

This chain links TRBV7-9 with TRBJ2-5, with 11 bases lining up with TRBD2. The CDR3 is 16 residues long. The V gene's germline CDR1 is SEHNR and CDR2 FQNEAQ (reference sequence). V lost 5 bases, J lost 4 bases, and 9 bases stayed unmatched. CDR3 in amino acids: CASSQLAGGLGETQYF. DNA for the CDR3: TGTGCCAGCAGCCAGTTAGCGGGAGGGTTGGGAGAGACCCAGTACTTC.

The chain couples TRBV7-7 to TRBJ2-7; D ambiguous. Germline V gene sequence: CDR1 SSHAT, CDR2 FNYEAQ (reference sequence). The CDR3 covers 14 residues. Trimming removed 9 bases from V and 4 bases from J, with 19 bases in between. CDR3 DNA sequence: TGTGCCAGTCCCCAGGTGCCCTCTATTTACGAGCAGTACGTC. This encodes CASPQVPSIYEQYV.

The genes are TRBV13 and TRBJ2-7, with 11 positions matching TRBD2. The CDR3 is 13 residues long. The germline gives CDR1 PRHDT, CDR2 FYEKMQ (reference sequence). V shed 5 bases, J shed 6 bases, and the junction held 3 bases outside the gene matches. The CDR3 sequence: CASSRGTSGEQYV. CDR3 coding DNA: TGTGCCAGCAGCCGGGGGACTAGCGGCGAGCAGTACGTC.

This chain links TRBV5-1 with TRBJ1-4; possible D gene TRBD1, 6 bases. Trimming cost V 4 bases and J 0 bases, with 25 bases left between them. Germline V gives CDR1 SGHRS, CDR2 YFSETQ. The CDR3 has 20 residues. The CDR3 here is CASSPGYLAGVFTTNEKLFF. The CDR3, as DNA: TGCGCCAGCAGCCCGGGGTATTTGGCAGGGGTTTTTACAACTAATGAAAAACTGTTTTTT.

V and J are TRBV7-9 and TRBJ2-2; 7 nucleotides match TRBD1. The V and J ends lost 1 base and 2 bases, in that order; junction bases with no gene match: 7. Germline values: CDR1 SEHNR, CDR2 FQNEAQ (reference sequence). This CDR3 contains 17 residues. CDR3 loop: CASSLGVGTANTGELFF. The DNA of the CDR3 is TGTGCCAGCAGCTTAGGGGTCGGGACAGCTAACACCGGGGAGCTGTTTTTT.